In this sample, the clone carrying this T cell receptor beta chain turned up a few times. The antigen is unknown. The source of the sample is a study of cytomegalovirus exposure and HLA in healthy donors. Study observations and caveats: The authors confirmed in vitro that a few CMV-associated chains were specific for CMV antigens.

The PCR had 60 Vbeta and 13 Jbeta primers. Some clones are missing from TCRdb's copy, which holds only in-frame ones; the method was immunoSEQ multiplex PCR. The repertoire includes a few hundred thousand clones, approximately 81% of them detected once, and 2.9% sits in the top ten. The CDR3 runs to 13 residues. From germline, CDR1 is SSHAT and CDR2 FNYEAQ (reference sequence). The clonotype comes from a man aged 25 to 45 in good health and CMV-seronegative. The V and J genes are TRBV7-7 and TRBJ2-5, with D perhaps TRBD1 (6 bases). The sample consisted of PBMCs. The CDR3, as DNA: TGTGTTGATACCAGGGGAGTATTAGAGACCCAGTACTTC. Its translation: CVDTRGVLETQYF.